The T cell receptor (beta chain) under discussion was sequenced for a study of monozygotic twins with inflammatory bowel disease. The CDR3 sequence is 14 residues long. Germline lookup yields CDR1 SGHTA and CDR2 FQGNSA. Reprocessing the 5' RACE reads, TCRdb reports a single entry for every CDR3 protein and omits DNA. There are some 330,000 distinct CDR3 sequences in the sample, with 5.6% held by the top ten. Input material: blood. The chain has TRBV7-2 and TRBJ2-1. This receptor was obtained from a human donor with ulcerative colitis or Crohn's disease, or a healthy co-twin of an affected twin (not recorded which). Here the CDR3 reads CASSLVTVSNEQFF.